Described below is a single T cell receptor beta chain sequence and its context. As to time point: peripheral blood 6 weeks after treatment start. Assay: immunoSEQ multiplex PCR; the TCRdb copy retains only in-frame clones and omits some. The data contain under 70,000 clones, almost 90% of them singletons. The germline gives CDR1 GTSNPN, CDR2 SVGIG (reference sequence). Deletions cut 5 bases from V and 4 bases from J, with 11 bases between. This CDR3 region has 12 residues. This sample is drawn from a study of PD-L1 blockade in urothelial cancer. On the study more broadly: It was at 3 weeks (second dose) and 6 weeks after treatment start that blood was analyzed.

The specimen was PBMCs, collected around atezolizumab (anti-PD-L1) treatment. This TCR derives from a man aged 55 to 70 with urothelial cancer. The chain is built from TRBV30 and TRBJ1-1; D possibly corresponds to TRBD1 (6 bases). CDR3 in amino acids: CAWGRGSTEAFF. The CDR3 nucleotides read TGTGCCTGGGGGAGGGGGTCCACTGAAGCTTTCTTT.